The 25 T cell receptor beta chains presented below share a single source sample, sequenced in a study of blood T cell repertoires in COVID-19. Generated by immunoSEQ multiplex PCR, the TCRdb table keeps only in-frame clones and is missing some. The data contain around 150,000 clones, 82% of them seen just once; the ten biggest clones take up 7%. Source material: peripheral blood. All receptors come from a woman aged 35 to 49 with COVID-19, enrolled during active disease.

This chain's CDR3 is CASSDGLQTGQVYGYTF. CDR3 DNA: TGTGCCAGCAGTGATGGGCTTCAAACGGGACAGGTTTATGGCTACACCTTC. This sequence joins TRBV6-1 and TRBJ1-2; 8 bases map to TRBD1. The CDR3 loop spans 17 amino acids. The V segment lost 3 bases and the J segment 5 bases; nucleotides outside the gene matches: 14. Per germline, CDR1 MNHNS and CDR2 SASEGT.

The genes are TRBV6-1 and TRBJ2-7, with 9 bases aligning to TRBD1. Germline trimming cut 1 base from V and 3 bases from J; bases unmatched to any gene: 4. The CDR3 runs to 15 residues. Germline CDR1 and CDR2: MNHNS and SASEGT. The CDR3 is CASSEGQGGLYEQYF. The CDR3 bases are TGTGCCAGCAGTGAAGGACAGGGGGGACTCTACGAGCAGTACTTC.

This clone has a handful of counts. This rearrangement joins TRBV2 to TRBJ2-1; no definite D call. V lost 7 bases and J 5 bases, leaving 6 bases between the germline ends. Germline V gene lookup returns CDR1 SNHLY and CDR2 FYNNEI. The CDR3 covers 11 residues. The CDR3 coding sequence is TGTGCCAGCACTTTAAACAATGAGCAGTTCTTC. Translated, it gives CASTLNNEQFF.

This chain joins TRBV3-1 (or the pseudogene TRBV3-2) and TRBJ2-7; 12 bases line up with TRBD2. V lost 4 bases and J lost 4; bases outside the gene matches: 5. Germline V gene sequence: CDR1 LGHDT, CDR2 YNNKEL (reference sequence). This CDR3 is 15 amino acids long. DNA for the CDR3: TGTGCCAGCAGCCGGAGACTAGCGGGAGAGTACGAGCAGTACTTC. It translates to CASSRRLAGEYEQYF.

The V gene is TRBV2, the J gene TRBJ2-1; 10 bases are shared with TRBD1. Germline values: CDR1 SNHLY, CDR2 FYNNEI. V lost 5 bases and J lost 6; bases outside the gene matches: 7. The CDR3 is 15 amino acids. The CDR3 protein is CASSPGQGSGNEQFF. In nucleotides, the CDR3 is TGTGCCAGCAGTCCGGGACAGGGGTCCGGCAATGAGCAGTTCTTC.

The chain couples TRBV10-1 to TRBJ2-1; TRBD2 matches 9 bases. The CDR3 totals 14 residues. V shed 4 bases, J shed 9 bases, and the junction held 7 bases outside the gene matches. Looked up from germline, CDR1 is WNHNN and CDR2 is SYGVQD (reference sequence). CDR3 residues: CASSGLAGEGEQFF. CDR3 nucleotide sequence: TGCGCCAGCAGTGGTTTAGCGGGAGAGGGTGAGCAGTTCTTC.

This rearrangement joins TRBV7-2 to TRBJ1-6, with unresolved D. Deletions cut 2 bases from V and 7 bases from J, with 9 bases between. The V gene's germline CDR1 is SGHTA and CDR2 FQGNSA. The CDR3 has 14 amino acids. Here the CDR3 reads CASSLMTGNSPLHF. For the CDR3, the DNA is TGTGCCAGCAGCTTAATGACGGGGAATTCACCCCTCCACTTT.

In nucleotides, the CDR3 is TGTGCCAGCACCTCGATGGCGGGGGGTAGGGAGCAGTTCTTC. Translated: CASTSMAGGREQFF. J is TRBJ2-1 and V is TRBV6-4; 8 bases fit TRBD2. CDR3 size: 14 residues. Germline V gene data show CDR1 as MRHNA and CDR2 as SNTAGT. The V and J ends lost 7 bases and 10 bases, in that order; junction bases with no gene match: 12.

This chain uses TRBV2 with TRBJ1-6; D may be TRBD1 (6 bases). V was pared by 6 bases and J by 7 bases, with 13 bases between. The CDR3 spans 14 residues. Germline values: CDR1 SNHLY, CDR2 FYNNEI. The CDR3 DNA follows: TGTGCCAGCAGGCCCAGGGGTGGCAATTCACCCCTCCACTTT. This gives the protein CASRPRGGNSPLHF. Drawing the rest from reference TRBV2 and TRBJ1-6, the complete variable domain is EPEVTQTPSHQVTQMGQEVILRCVPISNHLYFYWYRQILGQKVEFLVSFYNNEISEKSEIFDDQFSVERPDGSNFTLKIRSTKLEDSAMYFCASRPRGGNSPLHFGNGTRLTVT.

V gene TRBV11-2 combines with J gene TRBJ2-2, with 7 bases aligning to TRBD2. From germline, CDR1 is SGHAT and CDR2 FQNNGV. V gave up 2 bases and J gave up 6 bases; unmatched junction bases: 9. The length of the CDR3 is 16 residues. The CDR3 coding sequence is TGTGCCAGCAGCTTATTACCCGGACTAGTGCCCGGGGAGCTGTTTTTT. Its protein product is CASSLLPGLVPGELFF.

V is TRBV7-2 and J is TRBJ2-1, with TRBD2 as a possible D gene (5 bases). Trimming left V 2 bases short and J 7 bases short, with 6 bases between. The length of the CDR3 is 12 residues. Germline V gives CDR1 SGHTA, CDR2 FQGNSA. CDR3 nucleotides: TGTGCCAGCAGCTTAACTAGGAATGAGCAGTTCTTC. Amino acids: CASSLTRNEQFF.

V usage is TRBV6-5 and J usage is TRBJ1-3; D call uncertain. The ends were cut back, 6 bases at V and 0 bases at J, with 6 bases in the middle. Germline assignment: CDR1 MNHEY and CDR2 SVGAGI. CDR3 length equals 13 residues. CDR3 region: CASRTSSGNTIYF. CDR3 nucleotides: TGTGCCAGCAGGACAAGCTCTGGAAACACCATATATTTT.

V is TRBV5-6 and J is TRBJ2-2; D possibly corresponds to TRBD1 (5 bases). V was pared by 2 bases and J by 1 base, with 15 bases between. CDR1 and CDR2 (germline): SGHDT, YYEEEE. The CDR3 has 17 residues. In nucleotides, the CDR3 is TGTGCCAGCAGCTTCCCCTCAGGGATTCTGAACACCGGGGAGCTGTTTTTT. It codes for CASSFPSGILNTGELFF.

The CDR3 DNA sequence: TGCGCCAGCAGCCGGGACAGGGGTTTCGACGAGCAGTACTTC. Protein product: CASSRDRGFDEQYF. The chain uses TRBV5-1 and TRBJ2-7, with 10 positions matching TRBD1. There are 14 residues in the CDR3. V lost 4 bases to trimming and J lost 5 bases; unmatched junction nucleotides: 6. Germline-derived CDR1 and CDR2 are SGHRS and YFSETQ.

This chain links TRBV28 with TRBJ2-6; perhaps TRBD2 as D (6 bases). Trimming left V 2 bases short and J 0 bases short, with 8 bases between. Germline assignment: CDR1 MDHEN and CDR2 SYDVKM. There are 16 residues in the CDR3. CDR3 sequence reads: CASSLGGSSGANVLTF. CDR3 DNA sequence: TGTGCCAGCAGTTTAGGGGGGAGCTCTGGGGCCAACGTCCTGACTTTC.

CDR3 in amino acids: CASSPPGGETQYF. The CDR3 coding sequence is TGTGCCAGCTCACCACCGGGGGGAGAGACCCAGTACTTC. The gene calls are TRBV18 and TRBJ2-5; the D gene is possibly TRBD2 (6 bases). The CDR3 sequence is 13 residues long. Germline loops: CDR1 KGHSH, CDR2 LQKENI. V dropped 0 bases and J dropped 4 bases, with 6 bases sitting between them.

The V call is TRBV5-4, the J call TRBJ2-3, with 7 bases that match TRBD2. Germline trimming cut 1 base from V and 3 bases from J; bases unmatched to any gene: 5. The CDR3 is 15 residues long. Germline CDR1 SGHNT, CDR2 YYREEE (reference sequence). The CDR3 loop reads CASSLFSSGTDTQYF. The CDR3 DNA reads TGTGCCAGCAGCTTGTTTTCTAGCGGTACAGATACGCAGTATTTT. Together with reference TRBV5-4 and TRBJ2-3, the CDR3 gives the full variable domain: ETGVTQSPTHLIKTRGQQVTLRCSSQSGHNTVSWYQQALGQGPQFIFQYYREEENGRGNFPPRFSGLQFPNYSSELNVNALELDDSALYLCASSLFSSGTDTQYFGPGTRLTVL.

The rearrangement links TRBV6-1 to TRBJ1-6; no firm D call. CDR1 is MNHNS, CDR2 SASEGT, per germline. This CDR3 contains 15 residues. The germline V and J ends were trimmed by 3 bases and 7 bases, with 13 bases remaining between them. The chain's CDR3 is CASSERERVNSPLHF. The CDR3, as DNA: TGTGCCAGCAGTGAGAGGGAAAGGGTGAATTCACCCCTCCACTTT.

The gene calls are TRBV29-1 and TRBJ2-1; TRBD1 aligns across 7 bases. Germline assignment: CDR1 SQVTM and CDR2 ANQGSEA. Germline trimming cut 4 bases from V and 2 bases from J; bases unmatched to any gene: 5. The CDR3 loop spans 14 amino acids. CDR3 in DNA: TGCAGCGTTGCGGGACAGTTTCCCTACAATGAGCAGTTCTTC. As protein: CSVAGQFPYNEQFF.

The chain is built from TRBV7-2 and TRBJ1-1, with D perhaps TRBD1 (5 bases). This CDR3 has 14 amino acids. Trimming removed 5 bases from V and 2 bases from J, with 12 bases in between. Germline CDR1 reads SGHTA; CDR2 reads FQGNSA. In DNA form, the CDR3 reads TGTGCCAGCAGCCCCCAGGGTACTAACACTGAAGCTTTCTTT. Translated: CASSPQGTNTEAFF.

This chain joins TRBV18 and TRBJ2-2, with D uncertain. The CDR3 sequence is 14 residues long. With 3 bases removed from V and 6 bases from J, the gap between germline ends came to 11 bases. The germline gives CDR1 KGHSH, CDR2 LQKENI. The DNA of the CDR3 is TGTGCCAGCTCACCGTTGGTGGGCGCCGGGGAGCTGTTTTTT. This gives the protein CASSPLVGAGELFF.

The rearrangement uses TRBV10-1 and TRBJ2-5, with 9 bases identical to TRBD1. Germline CDR1 WNHNN, CDR2 SYGVQD (reference sequence). This CDR3 comprises 13 residues. Trimming removed 2 bases from V and 9 bases from J; junction bases left unmatched: 4. Here the CDR3 reads CASSELRQGAQYF. The CDR3 nucleotides are TGCGCCAGCAGTGAGCTCAGACAGGGGGCCCAGTACTTC.

This sequence joins TRBV4-2 and TRBJ1-4; D call uncertain. Germline assignment: CDR1 LGHNA and CDR2 YNFKEQ. Trimming took off 7 bases at V and 0 bases at J, with 15 bases between the two ends. The CDR3 is made up of 16 amino acids. The CDR3 region is CASNQAFQATNEKLFF. The CDR3 DNA follows: TGTGCCAGCAACCAGGCATTCCAAGCAACTAATGAAAAACTGTTTTTT.

This chain links TRBV11-3 with TRBJ2-1, with 11 nucleotides matching TRBD2. The germline gives CDR1 SGHNT, CDR2 YENEEA. This CDR3 comprises 18 residues. The junction had 14 bases not matched to a gene; V was cut back by 2 bases and J by 8 bases. Here the CDR3 reads CASSLSPLGLADTHEQFF. For the CDR3, the DNA is TGTGCCAGCAGCTTATCCCCCCTGGGACTAGCGGACACCCATGAGCAGTTCTTC.

V usage is TRBV6-4 and J usage is TRBJ2-1; TRBD2 matches at 9 bases. Germline V gives CDR1 MRHNA, CDR2 SNTAGT. The CDR3 extends over 15 amino acids. The V segment lost 1 base and the J segment 7 bases; nucleotides outside the gene matches: 5. CDR3 DNA: TGTGCCAGCAGTGACTGGGCGGGGGGGGCGAATGAGCAGTTCTTC. Translating gives CASSDWAGGANEQFF.